This T cell receptor (beta chain) came from a study of radiotherapy plus CTLA-4 blockade in lung cancer. Study details: Objective response was observed in 18% of patients, and disease control in about 30%.

The germline CDR1 and CDR2 sequences are SGHRS and YFSETQ. J was trimmed by 2 bases and V by 2 bases; bases with no gene match: 7. The CDR3 contains 16 residues. General observations from the study: Alongside interferon-beta, early blood T cell clone dynamics were reportedly the best predictor of response. Blood-borne expansion of tumor-derived TCR clones followed radiotherapy plus ipilimumab.

Note on this clone: Antigen specificity is unknown.

Generated by immunoSEQ multiplex PCR, the TCRdb table keeps only in-frame clones and is missing some. The data hold some 80,000 clones, with about 79% observed a single time. This clonotype originated in a human donor with non-small cell lung cancer whose response to radiotherapy plus ipilimumab could not be evaluated. Some clones in this sample may be carry-over from other donors' samples. Sample: peripheral blood, taken from a patient treated with radiotherapy plus ipilimumab. The chain links TRBV5-1 to TRBJ1-1, with 9 bases that match TRBD1. The CDR3 spells CASSFWTGESNTEAFF. DNA of the CDR3: TGCGCCAGCAGCTTTTGGACAGGGGAGAGTAACACTGAAGCTTTCTTT.